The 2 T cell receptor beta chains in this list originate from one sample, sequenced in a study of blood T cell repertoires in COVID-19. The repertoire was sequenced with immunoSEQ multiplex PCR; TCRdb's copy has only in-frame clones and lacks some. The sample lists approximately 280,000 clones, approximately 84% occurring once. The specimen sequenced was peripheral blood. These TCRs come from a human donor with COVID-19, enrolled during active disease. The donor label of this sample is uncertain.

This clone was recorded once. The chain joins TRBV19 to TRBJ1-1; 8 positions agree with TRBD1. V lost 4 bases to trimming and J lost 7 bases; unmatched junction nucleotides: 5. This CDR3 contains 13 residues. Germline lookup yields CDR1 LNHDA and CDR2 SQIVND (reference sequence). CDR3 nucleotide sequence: TGTGCCAGTAGTACCGGGACAGGCGGTGAAGCTTTCTTT. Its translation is CASSTGTGGEAFF.

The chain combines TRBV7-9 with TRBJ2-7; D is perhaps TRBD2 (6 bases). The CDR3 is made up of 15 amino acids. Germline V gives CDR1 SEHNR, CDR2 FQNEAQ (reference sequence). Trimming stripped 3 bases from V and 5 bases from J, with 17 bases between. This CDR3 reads CASSFLGTRLDEQYF. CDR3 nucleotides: TGTGCCAGCAGCTTCCTCGGAACTAGACTAGACGAGCAGTACTTC.